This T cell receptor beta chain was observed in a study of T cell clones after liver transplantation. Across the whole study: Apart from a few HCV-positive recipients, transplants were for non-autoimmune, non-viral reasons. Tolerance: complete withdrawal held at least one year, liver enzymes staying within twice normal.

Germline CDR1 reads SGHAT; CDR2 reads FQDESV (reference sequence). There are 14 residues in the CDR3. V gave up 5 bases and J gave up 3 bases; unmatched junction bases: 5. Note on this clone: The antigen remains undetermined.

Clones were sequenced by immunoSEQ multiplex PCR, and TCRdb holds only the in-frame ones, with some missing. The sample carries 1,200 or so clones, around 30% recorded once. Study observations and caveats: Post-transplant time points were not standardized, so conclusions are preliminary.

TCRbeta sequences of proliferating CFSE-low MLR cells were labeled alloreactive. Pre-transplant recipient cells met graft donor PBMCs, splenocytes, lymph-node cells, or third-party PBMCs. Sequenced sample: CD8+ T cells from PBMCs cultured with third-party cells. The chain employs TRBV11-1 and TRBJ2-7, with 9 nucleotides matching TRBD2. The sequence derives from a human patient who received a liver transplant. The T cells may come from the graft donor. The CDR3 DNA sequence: TGTGCCAGCAGCACCCTAGCGGGGAACTACGAGCAGTACTTC. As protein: CASSTLAGNYEQYF.